This entry describes one TCR beta chain. The CDR3 spans 13 residues. The germline V gene has CDR1 SGHRS and CDR2 YFSETQ. Trimming pared 5 bases from V and 0 bases from J, leaving 7 bases between. The sample comes from a study of T cells in narcolepsy. Here immunoSEQ multiplex PCR was the method, and the copy in TCRdb shows in-frame clones only, minus some. Here the sample spans fewer than 40,000 clones, 82% being singletons. The chain employs TRBV5-1 and TRBJ2-3; no firm D call. This clonotype was sampled from a human donor with narcolepsy. Material: CD45RA- memory CD4+ T cells from PBMCs. The CDR3 spells CASSPGSTDTQYF. Here the CDR3 DNA reads TGCGCCAGCAGTCCAGGAAGCACAGATACGCAGTATTTT. Drawing the rest from reference TRBV5-1 and TRBJ2-3, the complete variable domain is KAGVTQTPRYLIKTRGQQVTLSCSPISGHRSVSWYQQTPGQGLQFLFEYFSETQRNKGNFPGRFSGRQFSNSRSEMNVSTLELGDSALYLCASSPGSTDTQYFGPGTRLTVL.